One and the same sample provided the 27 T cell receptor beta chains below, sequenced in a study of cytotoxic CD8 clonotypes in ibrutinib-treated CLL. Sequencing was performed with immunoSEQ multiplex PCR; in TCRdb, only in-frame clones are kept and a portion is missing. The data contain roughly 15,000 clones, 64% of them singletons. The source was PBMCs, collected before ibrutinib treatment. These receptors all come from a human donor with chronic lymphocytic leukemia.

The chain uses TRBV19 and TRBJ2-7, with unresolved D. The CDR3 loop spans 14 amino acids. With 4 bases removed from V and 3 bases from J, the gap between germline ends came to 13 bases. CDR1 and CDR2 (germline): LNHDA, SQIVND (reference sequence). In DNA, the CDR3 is TGTGCCAGTAGTACTTCGTTTGGATTCTACGAGCAGTACTTC. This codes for CASSTSFGFYEQYF. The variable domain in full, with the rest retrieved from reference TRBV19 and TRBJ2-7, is DGGITQSPKYLFRKEGQNVTLSCEQNLNHDAMYWYRQDPGQGLRLIYYSQIVNDFQKGDIAEGYSVSREKKESFPLTVTSAQKNPTAFYLCASSTSFGFYEQYFGPGTRLTVT.

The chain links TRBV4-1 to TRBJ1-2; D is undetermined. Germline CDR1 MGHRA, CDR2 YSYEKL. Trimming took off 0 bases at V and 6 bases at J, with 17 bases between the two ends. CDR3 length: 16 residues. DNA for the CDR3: TGCGCCAGCAGCCAAGATGGAGAACTCGGTAGGGATGGCTACACCTTC. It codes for CASSQDGELGRDGYTF.

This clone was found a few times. The CDR3 region is CASSQEGHYGYTF. In DNA, the CDR3 is TGCGCCAGCAGCCAGGAAGGACACTATGGCTACACCTTC. V and J are TRBV5-1 and TRBJ1-2; D is unclear. Trimming removed 4 bases from V and 3 bases from J, with 10 bases in between. CDR1 is SGHRS, CDR2 YFSETQ, per germline. This CDR3 has 13 residues.

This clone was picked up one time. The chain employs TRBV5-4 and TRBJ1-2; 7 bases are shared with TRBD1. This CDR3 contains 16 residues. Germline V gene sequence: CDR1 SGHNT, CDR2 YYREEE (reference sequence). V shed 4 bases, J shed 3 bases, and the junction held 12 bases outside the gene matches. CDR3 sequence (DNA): TGTGCCAGCAGCCGTGACAGGGCCGAGCCCCACTATGGCTACACCTTC. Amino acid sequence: CASSRDRAEPHYGYTF.

CDR3 bases: TGTGCCAGCTCGGATATGGACAGGGGTGAAGCTTTCTTT. It is translated as CASSDMDRGEAFF. This chain links TRBV18 with TRBJ1-1, with 9 bases aligning to TRBD1. The CDR3 contains 13 residues. Unmatched junction bases numbered 6, after V lost 6 bases and J lost 7 bases. CDR1 and CDR2 from the germline V gene are KGHSH and LQKENI.

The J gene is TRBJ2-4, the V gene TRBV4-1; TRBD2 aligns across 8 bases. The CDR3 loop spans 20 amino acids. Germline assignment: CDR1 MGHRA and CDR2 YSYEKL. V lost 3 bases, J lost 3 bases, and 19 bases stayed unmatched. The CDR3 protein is CASSQASGGASGVVKNIQYF. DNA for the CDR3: TGCGCCAGCAGCCAGGCAAGCGGGGGCGCCTCGGGGGTAGTCAAAAACATTCAGTACTTC.

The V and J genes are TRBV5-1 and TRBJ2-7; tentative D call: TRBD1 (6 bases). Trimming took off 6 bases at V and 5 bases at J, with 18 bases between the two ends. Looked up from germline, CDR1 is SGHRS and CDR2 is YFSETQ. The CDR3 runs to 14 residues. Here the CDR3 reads CASTLGTTRDEQYF. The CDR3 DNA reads TGCGCCAGCACCCTTGGGACAACAAGGGACGAGCAGTACTTC. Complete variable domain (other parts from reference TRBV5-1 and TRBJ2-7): KAGVTQTPRYLIKTRGQQVTLSCSPISGHRSVSWYQQTPGQGLQFLFEYFSETQRNKGNFPGRFSGRQFSNSRSEMNVSTLELGDSALYLCASTLGTTRDEQYFGPGTRLTVT.

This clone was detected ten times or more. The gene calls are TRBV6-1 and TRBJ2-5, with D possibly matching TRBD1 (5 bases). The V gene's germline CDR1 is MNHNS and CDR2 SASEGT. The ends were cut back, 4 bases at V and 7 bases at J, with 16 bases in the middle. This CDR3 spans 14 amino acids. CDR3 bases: TGTGCCAGCAGTGTAACAGGTGCCGACGGGACCCAGTACTTC. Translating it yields CASSVTGADGTQYF.

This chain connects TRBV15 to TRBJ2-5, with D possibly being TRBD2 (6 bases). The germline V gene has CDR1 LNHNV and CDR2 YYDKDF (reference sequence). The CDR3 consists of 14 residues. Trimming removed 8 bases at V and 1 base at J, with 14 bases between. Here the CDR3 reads CATSGGAAQETQYF. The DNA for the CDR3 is TGTGCCACCTCAGGAGGGGCAGCCCAAGAGACCCAGTACTTC.

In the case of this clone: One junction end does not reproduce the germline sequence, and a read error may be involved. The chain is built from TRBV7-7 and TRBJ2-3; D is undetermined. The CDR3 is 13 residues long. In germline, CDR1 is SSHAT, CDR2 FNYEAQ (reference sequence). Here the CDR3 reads CASSLEVGQEQYF. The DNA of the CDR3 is TGTGCTAGCAGCTTAGAAGTTGGGCAGGAGCAGTATTTT.

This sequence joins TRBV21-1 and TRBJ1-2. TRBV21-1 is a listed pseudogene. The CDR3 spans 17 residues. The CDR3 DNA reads TGTGCCAGCAGCAAAGAGGGTCGGCAGGGAGTTCTCTATGGCTACACCTTC. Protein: CASSKEGRQGVLYGYTF.

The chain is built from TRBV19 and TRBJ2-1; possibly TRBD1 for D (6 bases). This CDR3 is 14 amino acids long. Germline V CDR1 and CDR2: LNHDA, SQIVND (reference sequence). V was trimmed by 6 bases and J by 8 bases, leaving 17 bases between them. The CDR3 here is CASRPTGSFDEQFF. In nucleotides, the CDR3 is TGTGCCAGTAGACCAACAGGGTCTTTCGATGAGCAGTTCTTC.

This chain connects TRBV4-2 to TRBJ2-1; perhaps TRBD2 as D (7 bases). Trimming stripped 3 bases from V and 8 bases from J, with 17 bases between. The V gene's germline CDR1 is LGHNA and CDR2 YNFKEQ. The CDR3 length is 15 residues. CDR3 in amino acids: CASSQPEGGEHEQFF. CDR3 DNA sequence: TGTGCCAGCAGCCAGCCCGAGGGGGGGGAGCATGAGCAGTTCTTC.

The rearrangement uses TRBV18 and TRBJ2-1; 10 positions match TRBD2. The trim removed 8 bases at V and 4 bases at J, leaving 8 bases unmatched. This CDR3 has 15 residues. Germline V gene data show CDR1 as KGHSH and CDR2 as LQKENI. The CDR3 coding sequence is TGTGCCAGCCGCCAAACTAGCGGGGCTTACAATGAGCAGTTCTTC. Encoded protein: CASRQTSGAYNEQFF.

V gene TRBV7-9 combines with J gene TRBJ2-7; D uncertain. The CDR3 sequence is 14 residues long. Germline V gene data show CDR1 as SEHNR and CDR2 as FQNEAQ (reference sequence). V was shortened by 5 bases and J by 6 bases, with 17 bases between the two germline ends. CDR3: CASSTLSGVSEQYF. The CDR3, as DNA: TGTGCCAGCAGCACCCTAAGTGGGGTCTCCGAGCAGTACTTC.

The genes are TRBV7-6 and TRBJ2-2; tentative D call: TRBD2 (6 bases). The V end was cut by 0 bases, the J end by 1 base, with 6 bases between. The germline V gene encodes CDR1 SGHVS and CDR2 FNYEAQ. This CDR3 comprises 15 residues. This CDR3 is CASSLAGGNTGELFF. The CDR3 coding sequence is TGTGCCAGCAGCTTAGCGGGGGGGAACACCGGGGAGCTGTTTTTT.

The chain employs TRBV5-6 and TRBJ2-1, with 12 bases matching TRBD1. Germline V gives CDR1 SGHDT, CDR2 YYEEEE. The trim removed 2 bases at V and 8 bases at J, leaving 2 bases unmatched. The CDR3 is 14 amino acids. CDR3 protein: CASSFGTGGDEQFF. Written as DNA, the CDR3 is TGTGCCAGCAGCTTTGGGACAGGGGGCGATGAGCAGTTCTTC.

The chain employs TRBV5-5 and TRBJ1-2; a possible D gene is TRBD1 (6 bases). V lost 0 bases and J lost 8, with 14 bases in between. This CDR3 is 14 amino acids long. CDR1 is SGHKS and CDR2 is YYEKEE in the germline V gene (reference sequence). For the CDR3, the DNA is TGTGCCAGCAGCTTGGGAGTGGGGGCCATGGGCTACACCTTC. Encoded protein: CASSLGVGAMGYTF.

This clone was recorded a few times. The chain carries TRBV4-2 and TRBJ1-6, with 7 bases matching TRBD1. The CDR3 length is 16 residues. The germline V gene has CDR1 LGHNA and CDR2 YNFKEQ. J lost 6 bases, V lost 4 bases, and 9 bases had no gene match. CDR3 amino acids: CASSRTRDSFNSPLHF. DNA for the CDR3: TGTGCCAGCAGCCGAACCCGGGACAGCTTTAATTCACCCCTCCACTTT.

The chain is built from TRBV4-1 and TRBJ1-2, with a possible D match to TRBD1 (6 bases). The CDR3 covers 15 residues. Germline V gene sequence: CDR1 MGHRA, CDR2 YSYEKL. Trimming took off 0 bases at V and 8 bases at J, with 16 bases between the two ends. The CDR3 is CASSQDIPGAGGYTF. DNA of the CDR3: TGCGCCAGCAGCCAAGATATTCCAGGGGCGGGAGGCTACACCTTC.

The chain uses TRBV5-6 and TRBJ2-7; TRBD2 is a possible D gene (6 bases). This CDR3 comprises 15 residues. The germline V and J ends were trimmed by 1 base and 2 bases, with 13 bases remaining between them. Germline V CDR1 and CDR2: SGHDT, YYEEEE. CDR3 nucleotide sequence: TGTGCCAGCAGCTTGTTCTCAGGGAGGACCTACGAGCAGTACTTC. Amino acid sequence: CASSLFSGRTYEQYF. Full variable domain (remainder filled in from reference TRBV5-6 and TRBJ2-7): DAGVTQSPTHLIKTRGQQVTLRCSPKSGHDTVSWYQQALGQGPQFIFQYYEEEERQRGNFPDRFSGHQFPNYSSELNVNALLLGDSALYLCASSLFSGRTYEQYFGPGTRLTVT.

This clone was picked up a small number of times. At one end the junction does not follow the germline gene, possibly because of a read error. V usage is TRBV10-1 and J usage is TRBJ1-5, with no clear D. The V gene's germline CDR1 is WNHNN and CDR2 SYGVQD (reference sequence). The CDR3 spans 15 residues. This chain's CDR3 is CASSESREGKQPQHF. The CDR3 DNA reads TGCGCCAGCAGTGAGTCGAGGGAGGGCAAGCAGCCCCAGCATTTT.

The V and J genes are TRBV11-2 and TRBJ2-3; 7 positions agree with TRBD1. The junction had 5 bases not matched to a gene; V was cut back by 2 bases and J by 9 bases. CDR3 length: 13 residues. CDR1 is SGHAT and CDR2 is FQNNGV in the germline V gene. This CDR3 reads CASSLKGGGTQYF. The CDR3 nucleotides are TGTGCCAGCAGCTTAAAAGGGGGCGGAACGCAGTATTTT.

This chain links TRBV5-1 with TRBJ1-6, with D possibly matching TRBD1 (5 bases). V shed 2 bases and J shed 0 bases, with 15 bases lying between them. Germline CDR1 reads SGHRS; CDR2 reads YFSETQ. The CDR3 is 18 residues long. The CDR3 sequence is CASSLTIPGDSYNSPLHF. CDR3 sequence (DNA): TGCGCCAGCAGCTTAACTATTCCGGGGGACTCCTATAATTCACCCCTCCACTTT.

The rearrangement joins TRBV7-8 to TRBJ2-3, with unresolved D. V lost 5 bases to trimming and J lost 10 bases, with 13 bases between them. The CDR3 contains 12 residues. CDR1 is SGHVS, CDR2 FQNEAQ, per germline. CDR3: CASSQSGKAQYF. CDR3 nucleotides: TGTGCCAGCAGCCAATCTGGCAAAGCGCAGTATTTT.

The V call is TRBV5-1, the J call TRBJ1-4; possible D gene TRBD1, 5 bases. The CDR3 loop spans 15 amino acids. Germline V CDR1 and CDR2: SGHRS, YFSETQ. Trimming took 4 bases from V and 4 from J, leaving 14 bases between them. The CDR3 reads CASSRNGAGNEKLFF. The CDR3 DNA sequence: TGCGCCAGCAGCCGAAACGGGGCGGGTAATGAAAAACTGTTTTTT.

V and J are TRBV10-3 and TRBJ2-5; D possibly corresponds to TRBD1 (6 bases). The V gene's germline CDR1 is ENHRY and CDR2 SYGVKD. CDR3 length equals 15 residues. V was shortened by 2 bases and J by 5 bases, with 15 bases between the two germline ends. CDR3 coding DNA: TGTGCCATCAGTGAGCCAACAGGGCAAGTCGAGACCCAGTACTTC. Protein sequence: CAISEPTGQVETQYF.